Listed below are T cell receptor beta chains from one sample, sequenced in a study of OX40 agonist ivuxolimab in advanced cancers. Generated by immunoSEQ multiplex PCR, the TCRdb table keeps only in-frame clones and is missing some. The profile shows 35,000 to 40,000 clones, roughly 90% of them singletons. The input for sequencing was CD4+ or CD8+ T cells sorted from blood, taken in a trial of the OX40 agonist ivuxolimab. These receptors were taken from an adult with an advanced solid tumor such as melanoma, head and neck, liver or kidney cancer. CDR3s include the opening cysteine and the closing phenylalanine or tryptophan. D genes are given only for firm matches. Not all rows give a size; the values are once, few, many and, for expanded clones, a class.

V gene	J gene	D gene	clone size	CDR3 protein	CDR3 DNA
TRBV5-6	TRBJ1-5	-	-	CASSLVNQPQHF	TGTGCCAGCAGCTTGGTTAATCAGCCCCAGCATTTT
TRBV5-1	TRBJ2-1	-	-	CASSSSGASYNEQFF	TGCGCCAGCAGCTCCAGCGGTGCTAGCTACAATGAGCAGTTCTTC
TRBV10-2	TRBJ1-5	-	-	CASSDQTNQPQHF	TGCGCCAGCAGTGACCAAACTAATCAGCCCCAGCATTTT
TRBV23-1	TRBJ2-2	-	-	CASIPSGDNYRELGAGELFF	TGCGCCAGCATTCCCTCGGGAGACAACTATCGGGAGTTGGGGGCCGGGGAGCTGTTTTTT
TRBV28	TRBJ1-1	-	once	CASKGRDTEAFF	TGTGCCAGCAAGGGGCGGGACACTGAAGCTTTCTTT
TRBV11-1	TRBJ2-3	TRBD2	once	CASSRSGSADTQYF	TGTGCCAGCAGCCGTAGCGGGAGCGCAGATACGCAGTATTTT
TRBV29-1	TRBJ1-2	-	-	CSARTAYGYTF	TGCAGCGCTAGGACAGCCTATGGCTACACCTTC
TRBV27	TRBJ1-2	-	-	CASGAGTGNFYGYTF	TGTGCCAGCGGAGCAGGGACGGGGAACTTCTATGGCTACACCTTC
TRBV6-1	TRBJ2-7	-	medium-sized	CASSEEGTSSYEQYF	TGTGCCAGCAGCGAAGAAGGGACGAGCTCCTACGAGCAGTACTTC
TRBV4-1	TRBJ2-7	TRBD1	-	CASSQVWDRGYEQYF	TGCGCCAGCAGCCAAGTATGGGACAGGGGGTACGAGCAGTACTTC
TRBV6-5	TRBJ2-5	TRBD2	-	CASSGGGETQYF	TGTGCCAGCTCGGGGGGAGGCGAGACCCAGTACTTC
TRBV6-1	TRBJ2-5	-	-	CASSEAGRLQETQYF	TGTGCCAGCAGTGAAGCGGGGAGGCTCCAAGAGACCCAGTACTTC
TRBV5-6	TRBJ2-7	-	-	CASSLAAHEQYF	TGTGCCAGCAGCTTGGCCGCTCACGAGCAGTACTTC
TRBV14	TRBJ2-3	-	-	CASSQVLNTQYF	TGTGCCAGCAGCCAAGTTCTGAATACGCAGTATTTT
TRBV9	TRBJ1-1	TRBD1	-	CASSPSTGGTEAFF	TGTGCCAGCAGCCCCTCGACAGGGGGGACTGAAGCTTTCTTT
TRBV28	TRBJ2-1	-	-	CASSLVTGLNTYNEQFF	TGTGCCAGCAGTCTTGTCACCGGGCTCAACACCTACAATGAGCAGTTCTTC